This TCR beta chain was captured in a study of vaccination effects on CD4 cells after COVID-19. Study-level background: Viral peptide pool expansion of antigen-specific CD4+ T cells preceded sequencing in the ViraFEST assay. It was a median of 72 days after the second dose that post-vaccine samples were obtained.

The authors isolated CD4+ T cells after nine to eleven days of culture. Between March and December 2020, the person had a SARS-CoV-2 infection that PCR confirmed. Participants were vaccinated with two doses of either the BNT162b2 or mRNA-1273 vaccine. The authors replaced half the medium with IL-2 medium on days 3 and 7. Only in-frame clones appear in the TCRdb table, and some are missing; sequencing was by immunoSEQ multiplex PCR. The sample yields around 50,000 clones, around three quarters seen once. This clone was seen a handful of times. Antigen: not known. The germline gives CDR1 LGHDT, CDR2 YNNKEL (reference sequence). This CDR3 comprises 17 residues. The trim removed 4 bases at V and 0 bases at J, leaving 11 bases unmatched. Study-wide findings and caveats: Spike-reactive clones found after vaccination in convalescents were mainly new vaccine-induced clones.

Sequenced material: CD4+ T cells from PBMCs cultured without peptide, taken after COVID-19 vaccination. The sequence came from a human donor who had a prior SARS-CoV-2 infection. J is TRBJ2-7 and V is TRBV3-1 (or the pseudogene TRBV3-2); 8 positions agree with TRBD1. The CDR3 nucleotides read TGTGCCAGCAGCCGGAGGATGGGGACAGGTTCCTCCTACGAGCAGTACTTC. Protein product: CASSRRMGTGSSYEQYF.